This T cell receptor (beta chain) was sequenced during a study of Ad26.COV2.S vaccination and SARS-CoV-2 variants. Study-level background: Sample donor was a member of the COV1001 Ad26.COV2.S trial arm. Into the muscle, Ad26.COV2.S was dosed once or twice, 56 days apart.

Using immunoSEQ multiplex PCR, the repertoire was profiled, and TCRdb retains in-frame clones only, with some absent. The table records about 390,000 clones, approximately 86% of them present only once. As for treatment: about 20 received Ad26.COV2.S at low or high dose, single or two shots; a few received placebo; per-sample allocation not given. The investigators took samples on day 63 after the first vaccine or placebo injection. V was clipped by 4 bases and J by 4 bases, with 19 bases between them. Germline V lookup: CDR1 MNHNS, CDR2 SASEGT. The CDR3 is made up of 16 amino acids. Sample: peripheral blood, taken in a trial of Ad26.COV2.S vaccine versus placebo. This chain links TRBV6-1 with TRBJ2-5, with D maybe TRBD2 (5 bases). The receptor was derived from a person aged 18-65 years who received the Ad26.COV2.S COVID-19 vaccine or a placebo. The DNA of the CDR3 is TGTGCCAGCAGTGGAGGTGGACGGGCGGGTATAGAGACCCAGTACTTC. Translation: CASSGGGRAGIETQYF.